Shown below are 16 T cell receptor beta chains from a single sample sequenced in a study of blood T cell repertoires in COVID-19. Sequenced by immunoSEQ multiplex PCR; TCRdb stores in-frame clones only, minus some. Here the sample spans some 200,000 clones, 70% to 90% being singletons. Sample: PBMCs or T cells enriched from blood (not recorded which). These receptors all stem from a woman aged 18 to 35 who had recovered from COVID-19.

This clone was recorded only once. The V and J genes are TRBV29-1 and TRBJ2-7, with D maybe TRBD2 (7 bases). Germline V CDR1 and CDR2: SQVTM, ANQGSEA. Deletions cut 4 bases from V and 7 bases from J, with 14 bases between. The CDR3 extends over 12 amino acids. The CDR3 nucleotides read TGCAGCGTTGTGGGGGGGCAAGGTGAGCAGTACTTC. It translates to CSVVGGQGEQYF.

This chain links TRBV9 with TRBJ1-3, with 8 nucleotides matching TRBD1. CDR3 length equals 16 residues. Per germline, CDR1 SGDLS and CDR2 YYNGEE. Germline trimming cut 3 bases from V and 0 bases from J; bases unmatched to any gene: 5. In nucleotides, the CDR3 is TGTGCCAGCAGCGGAGACAGGGGCAACTCTGGAAACACCATATATTTT. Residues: CASSGDRGNSGNTIYF.

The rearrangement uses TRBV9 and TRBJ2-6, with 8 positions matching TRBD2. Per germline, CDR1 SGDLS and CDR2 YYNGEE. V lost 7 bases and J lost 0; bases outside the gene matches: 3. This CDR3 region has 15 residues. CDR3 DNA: TGTGCCAGCCACGGGAGGGGCTCTGGGGCCAACGTCCTGACTTTC. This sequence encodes CASHGRGSGANVLTF.

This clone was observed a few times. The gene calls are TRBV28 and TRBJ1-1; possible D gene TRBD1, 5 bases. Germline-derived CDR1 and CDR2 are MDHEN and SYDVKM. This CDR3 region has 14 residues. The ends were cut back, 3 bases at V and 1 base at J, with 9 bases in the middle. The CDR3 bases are TGTGCCAGCAGTTTTGGGACTGGGAACACTGAAGCTTTCTTT. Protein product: CASSFGTGNTEAFF.

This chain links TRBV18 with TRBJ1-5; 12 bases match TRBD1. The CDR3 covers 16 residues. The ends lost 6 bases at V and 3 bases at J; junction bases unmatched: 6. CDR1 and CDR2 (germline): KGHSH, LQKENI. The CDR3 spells CASSRGTGGLNQPQHF. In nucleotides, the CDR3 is TGTGCCAGCTCGCGCGGGACAGGGGGCCTCAATCAGCCCCAGCATTTT.

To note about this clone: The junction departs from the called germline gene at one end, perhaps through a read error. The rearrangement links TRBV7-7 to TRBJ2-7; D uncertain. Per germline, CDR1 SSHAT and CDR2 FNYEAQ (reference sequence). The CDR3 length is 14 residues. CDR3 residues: CASSLGGNSYEQYF. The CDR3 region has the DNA TGTGCTAGCAGCTTAGGCGGCAATTCCTACGAGCAGTACTTC.

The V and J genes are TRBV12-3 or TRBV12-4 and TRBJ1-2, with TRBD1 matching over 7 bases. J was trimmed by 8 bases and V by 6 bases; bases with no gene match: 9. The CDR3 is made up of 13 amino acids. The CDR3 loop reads CASRKRGREGYTF. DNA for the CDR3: TGTGCCAGCAGAAAAAGGGGGCGAGAGGGCTACACCTTC.

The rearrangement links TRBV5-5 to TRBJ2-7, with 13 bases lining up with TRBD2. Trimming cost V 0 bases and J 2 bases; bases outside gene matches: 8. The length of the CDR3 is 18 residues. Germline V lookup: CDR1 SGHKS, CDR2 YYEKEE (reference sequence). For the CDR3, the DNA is TGTGCCAGCAGCTTGGCGGCGACTAGCGGGAGGCCCACCTACGAGCAGTACTTC. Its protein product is CASSLAATSGRPTYEQYF.

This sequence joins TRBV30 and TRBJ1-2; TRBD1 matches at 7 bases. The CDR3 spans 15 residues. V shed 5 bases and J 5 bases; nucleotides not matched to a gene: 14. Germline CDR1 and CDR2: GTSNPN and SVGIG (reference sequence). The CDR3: CAWGRGQAVRYGYTF. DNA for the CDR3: TGTGCCTGGGGGAGAGGACAGGCCGTGCGATATGGCTACACCTTC.

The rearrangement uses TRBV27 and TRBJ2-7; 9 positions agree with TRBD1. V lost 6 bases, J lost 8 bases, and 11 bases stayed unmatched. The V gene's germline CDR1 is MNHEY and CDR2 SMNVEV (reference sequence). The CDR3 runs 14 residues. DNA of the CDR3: TGTGCCAGCAGCTACCGGCTACAGGGGGCGAAGCAGTACTTC. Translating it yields CASSYRLQGAKQYF.

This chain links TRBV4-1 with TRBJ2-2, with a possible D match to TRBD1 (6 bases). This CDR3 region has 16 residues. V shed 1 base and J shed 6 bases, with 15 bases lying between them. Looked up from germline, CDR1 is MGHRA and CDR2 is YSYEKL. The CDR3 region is CASSQAPTAGAGELFF. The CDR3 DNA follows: TGCGCCAGCAGCCAAGCCCCCACGGCAGGGGCCGGGGAGCTGTTTTTT.

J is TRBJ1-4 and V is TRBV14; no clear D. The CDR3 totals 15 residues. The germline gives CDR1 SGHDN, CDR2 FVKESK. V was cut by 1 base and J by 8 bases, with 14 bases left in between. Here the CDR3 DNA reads TGTGCCAGCAGCCAAGTGGCGGGTATGGGGGAAAAACTGTTTTTT. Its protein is CASSQVAGMGEKLFF.

CDR3: CASSPQGGRYNEQFF. CDR3 in DNA: TGTGCCAGCTCACCTCAAGGGGGCCGGTACAATGAGCAGTTCTTC. The V gene is TRBV18, the J gene TRBJ2-1, with 7 bases fitting TRBD1. This CDR3 spans 15 amino acids. V lost 3 bases to trimming and J lost 4 bases; unmatched junction nucleotides: 6. From germline, CDR1 is KGHSH and CDR2 LQKENI. The full variable domain, rest sourced from reference TRBV18 and TRBJ2-1, is NAGVMQNPRHLVRRRGQEARLRCSPMKGHSHVYWYRQLPEEGLKFMVYLQKENIIDESGMPKERFSAEFPKEGPSILRIQQVVRGDSAAYFCASSPQGGRYNEQFFGPGTRLTVL.

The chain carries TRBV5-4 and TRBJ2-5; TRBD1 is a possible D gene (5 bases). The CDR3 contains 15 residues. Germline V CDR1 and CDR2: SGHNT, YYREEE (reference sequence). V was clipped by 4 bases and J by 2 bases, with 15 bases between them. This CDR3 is CASSPKPDRQETQYF. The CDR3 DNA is TGTGCCAGCAGCCCCAAGCCTGACAGACAAGAGACCCAGTACTTC.

This chain's CDR3 is CASSPKTGAWDTQYF. The DNA for the CDR3 is TGTGCCAGCAGCCCTAAAACAGGAGCATGGGATACGCAGTATTTT. The V call is TRBV27, the J call TRBJ2-3; D perhaps matches TRBD1 (5 bases). Germline V gene lookup returns CDR1 MNHEY and CDR2 SMNVEV (reference sequence). V was trimmed by 6 bases and J by 6 bases, leaving 19 bases between them. CDR3 size: 15 residues.

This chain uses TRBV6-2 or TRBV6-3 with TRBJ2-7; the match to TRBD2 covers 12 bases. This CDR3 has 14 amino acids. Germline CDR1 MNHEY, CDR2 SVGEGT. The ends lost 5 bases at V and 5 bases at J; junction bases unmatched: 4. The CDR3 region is CASSRSSGRDEQYF. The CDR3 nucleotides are TGTGCCAGCAGTAGGTCTAGCGGGAGGGACGAGCAGTACTTC.